These 18 T cell receptor beta chains share one sample of origin, sequenced in a study of shared clonotypes between healthy human individuals. Clones were sequenced by immunoSEQ multiplex PCR, and TCRdb holds only the in-frame ones, with some missing. The sample lists approximately 710,000 clones, less than 95% seen once, with 30% to 40% in the top ten. Specimen: memory CD8+ T cells from PBMCs. The subset: CD45RO+ cells pooled with CCR7-negative TemRA cells. The origin of the receptors is a man between 18 and 35 years old in good health. Some clones in this sample may be carry-over from other donors' samples.

The chain links TRBV30 to TRBJ2-7, with no clear D. The CDR3 consists of 13 residues. V was trimmed by 0 bases and J by 7 bases, leaving 13 bases between them. Germline V gives CDR1 GTSNPN, CDR2 SVGIG (reference sequence). The CDR3 protein is CAWSVLSSGEQYF. Written as DNA, the CDR3 is TGTGCCTGGAGTGTGCTATCGTCTGGGGAGCAGTACTTC.

V usage is TRBV7-2 and J usage is TRBJ2-6; TRBD1 aligns across 7 bases. Germline CDR1 reads SGHTA; CDR2 reads FQGNSA. The CDR3 has 16 amino acids. Unmatched junction bases numbered 8, after V lost 4 bases and J lost 5 bases. In DNA, the CDR3 is TGTGCCAGCAGCTCCAGGACAGGTTCGCGGGCCAACGTCCTGACTTTC. Translating gives CASSSRTGSRANVLTF.

The CDR3 nucleotides read TGTGCCAGCAGCCAAGTAATTCTGCAGATTGGGGGATGGCCAGATACGCAGTATTTT. Translated, it gives CASSQVILQIGGWPDTQYF. The chain employs TRBV14 and TRBJ2-3; D may be TRBD1 or TRBD2 (5 bases each). The germline V gene has CDR1 SGHDN and CDR2 FVKESK. Trimming removed 1 base at V and 4 bases at J, with 24 bases between. This CDR3 comprises 19 residues. The whole variable domain, filled in from reference TRBV14 and TRBJ2-3, reads EAGVTQFPSHSVIEKGQTVTLRCDPISGHDNLYWYRRVMGKEIKFLLHFVKESKQDESGMPNNRFLAERTGGTYSTLKVQPAELEDSGVYFCASSQVILQIGGWPDTQYFGPGTRLTVL.

The chain uses TRBV25-1 and TRBJ1-5; perhaps TRBD1 as D (6 bases). The V gene lost 4 bases and the J gene lost 8 bases, with 15 bases spanning the gap. The CDR3 is 14 residues long. Germline V lookup: CDR1 MGHDK, CDR2 SYGVNS. The CDR3 here is CASSARGAGEPQHF. CDR3 DNA sequence: TGTGCCAGCAGTGCCCGAGGGGCAGGGGAGCCCCAGCATTTT.

This chain uses TRBV27 with TRBJ2-3; 7 bases match TRBD2. Germline V lookup: CDR1 MNHEY, CDR2 SMNVEV (reference sequence). With V trimmed by 6 bases and J by 0 bases, 6 bases remained unmatched. The CDR3 is 15 amino acids. CDR3 DNA: TGTGCCAGCAGGACCCTAGCGGCTAGCACAGATACGCAGTATTTT. Its translation: CASRTLAASTDTQYF.

This chain links TRBV9 with TRBJ2-3, with 9 bases that match TRBD2. The trim removed 1 base at V and 1 base at J, leaving 4 bases unmatched. Looked up from germline, CDR1 is SGDLS and CDR2 is YYNGEE. This CDR3 contains 16 residues. The CDR3 region has the DNA TGTGCCAGCAGCGTATTCCTAGCGGGGCGCACAGATACGCAGTATTTT. Its protein is CASSVFLAGRTDTQYF.

This chain uses TRBV27 with TRBJ1-1; unclear D gene. CDR1 is MNHEY, CDR2 SMNVEV, per germline (reference sequence). This CDR3 is 16 amino acids long. Trimming left V 0 bases short and J 0 bases short, with 11 bases between. The CDR3 DNA reads TGTGCCAGCAGTTTATCGGTATCCCGTTTGAACACTGAAGCTTTCTTT. It codes for CASSLSVSRLNTEAFF.

The chain couples TRBV4-1 to TRBJ1-2; no reliable D call. The V gene's germline CDR1 is MGHRA and CDR2 YSYEKL. With 2 bases removed from V and 0 bases from J, the gap between germline ends came to 13 bases. The length of the CDR3 is 16 residues. The CDR3 reads CASSQRAALTNYGYTF. DNA of the CDR3: TGCGCCAGCAGCCAACGGGCAGCACTTACTAACTATGGCTACACCTTC.

The chain joins TRBV29-1 to TRBJ2-7; 9 bases map to TRBD2. The germline V gene has CDR1 SQVTM and CDR2 ANQGSEA. With 3 bases clipped from V and 2 bases from J, the junction kept 11 bases outside the gene matches. The CDR3 contains 16 residues. In nucleotides, the CDR3 is TGCAGCGTTGAGGGGCTAGCGGGAACAAAAGCCTACGAGCAGTACTTC. This translates into CSVEGLAGTKAYEQYF.

The CDR3 region has the DNA TGTGCCAGCAGTTCAGGGGACCCCACTGAAGCTTTCTTT. Translation gives CASSSGDPTEAFF. The rearrangement joins TRBV27 to TRBJ1-1; possible D gene TRBD1, 6 bases. Germline-derived CDR1 and CDR2 are MNHEY and SMNVEV (reference sequence). V dropped 4 bases and J dropped 4 bases, with 10 bases sitting between them. CDR3 length equals 13 residues.

Remarks on this clone: An end of the junction differs from the germline gene, which may be a read error. The CDR3, as DNA: TGTGCCAGCAGCCTAACACGGCCGGATGAGCAGTTCTTC. Amino acids: CASSLTRPDEQFF. This chain uses TRBV7-3 with TRBJ2-1; D call uncertain. This CDR3 is built from 13 residues. Per germline, CDR1 SGHTA and CDR2 FQGTGA.

The rearrangement joins TRBV7-8 to TRBJ1-3, with no clear D. This CDR3 comprises 14 residues. V was shortened by 5 bases and J by 1 base, with 9 bases between the two germline ends. Per germline, CDR1 SGHVS and CDR2 FQNEAQ. The CDR3 nucleotides read TGTGCCAGCAGCGAGGGCTTATCTGGAAACACCATATATTTT. This translates into CASSEGLSGNTIYF.

V usage is TRBV7-9 and J usage is TRBJ2-7, with 8 nucleotides matching TRBD1. Germline V gene lookup returns CDR1 SEHNR and CDR2 FQNEAQ (reference sequence). This CDR3 has 16 residues. The V gene end was trimmed by 4 bases and the J gene end by 1 base; junction bases not matched to a gene: 9. The CDR3 DNA reads TGTGCCAGCAGCTCGCGGACAGGGATGGGGTCCTACGAGCAGTACTTC. It codes for CASSSRTGMGSYEQYF.

The rearrangement uses TRBV2 and TRBJ2-5, with TRBD2 identical over 8 bases. The CDR3 spans 17 residues. Germline V gives CDR1 SNHLY, CDR2 FYNNEI. Trimming at V came to 5 bases and at J to 7 bases, leaving 18 bases not matched to a gene. DNA of the CDR3: TGTGCCAGCAGTCAGCCGGGACTAGGAACTCCCCAGGGGACCCAGTACTTC. Translating gives CASSQPGLGTPQGTQYF.

This clone was found once. The chain couples TRBV9 to TRBJ2-6; D is ambiguous. The CDR3 has 16 amino acids. Germline CDR1 is SGDLS and CDR2 is YYNGEE. Trimming pared 4 bases from V and 0 bases from J, leaving 11 bases between. The CDR3 here is CASSIGRTSGANVLTF. The CDR3, as DNA: TGTGCCAGCAGCATAGGACGGACCTCTGGGGCCAACGTCCTGACTTTC.

V is TRBV27 and J is TRBJ2-2; possible D gene TRBD1, 6 bases. Germline V gene sequence: CDR1 MNHEY, CDR2 SMNVEV (reference sequence). Deletions cut 6 bases from V and 8 bases from J, with 19 bases between. This CDR3 has 15 amino acids. The DNA of the CDR3 is TGTGCCAGCAGACTACAGGGTACTCTCCCAGGGGAGCTGTTTTTT. This encodes CASRLQGTLPGELFF.

The rearrangement joins TRBV4-1 to TRBJ1-1; tentative D call: TRBD1 (6 bases). This CDR3 spans 14 amino acids. Germline V lookup: CDR1 MGHRA, CDR2 YSYEKL. Deletions cut 4 bases from V and 1 base from J, with 10 bases between. The CDR3 sequence: CASSRTQGNTEAFF. The CDR3 bases are TGCGCCAGCAGCCGGACACAGGGGAACACTGAAGCTTTCTTT.

The J gene is TRBJ1-2, the V gene TRBV28; D ambiguous. V lost 2 bases, J lost 4 bases, and 14 bases lay in between. CDR3 length equals 15 residues. CDR1 is MDHEN, CDR2 SYDVKM, per germline. The CDR3 loop is CASSLLRRGIYGYTF. The CDR3, as DNA: TGTGCCAGCAGTTTACTAAGGCGGGGAATCTATGGCTACACCTTC.